This is a list of T cell receptor beta chains from one sample in a study of cytomegalovirus exposure and HLA in healthy donors. Sequencing used immunoSEQ multiplex PCR; TCRdb keeps in-frame clones, though not all of them. The data hold some 180,000 clones, with approximately 80% observed a single time. Sequencing was performed on PBMCs. Receptor source: a girl aged 5-17 years in good health and CMV-seropositive. Both conserved end residues are part of each CDR3. The D gene is left open where the match is weak. Only part of the rows carry a size: once, few, many, or a class if the clone is expanded.

clone size	V gene	D gene	J gene	CDR3 length	CDR3 protein	CDR3 DNA
once	TRBV19	TRBD1	TRBJ1-1	15	CASSIWGQGLAEAFF	TGTGCCAGTAGTATATGGGGACAGGGGTTAGCTGAAGCTTTCTTT
NA	TRBV27	NA	TRBJ1-2	16	CASSLWEGRGYYGYTF	TGTGCCAGCAGTTTGTGGGAGGGGAGGGGGTACTATGGCTACACCTTC
NA	TRBV9	NA	TRBJ2-7	15	CASSVDPAGSYEQYF	TGTGCCAGCAGCGTAGATCCAGCGGGTTCCTACGAGCAGTACTTC
NA	TRBV10-3	TRBD1	TRBJ2-1	12	CAISGQGLEQFF	TGTGCCATCAGTGGACAGGGGCTGGAGCAGTTCTTC
NA	TRBV7-6	NA	TRBJ2-5	15	CASSLAGTRQETQYF	TGTGCCAGCAGCTTAGCAGGGACAAGACAAGAGACCCAGTACTTC
NA	TRBV5-1	NA	TRBJ2-7	16	CASSLTHGGKFREQYF	TGCGCCAGCAGCTTGACCCACGGAGGGAAGTTCCGGGAGCAGTACTTC
NA	TRBV29-1	NA	TRBJ2-7	14	CSVEGLRGSDEQYF	TGCAGCGTTGAAGGCCTACGGGGTTCAGACGAGCAGTACTTC
few	TRBV7-9	TRBD2	TRBJ2-3	18	CASSRITSGRARTDTQYF	TGTGCCAGCAGCCGTATTACTAGCGGGAGGGCTAGGACAGATACGCAGTATTTT
NA	TRBV19	NA	TRBJ2-5	15	CASRPITGGGETQYF	TGTGCCAGTAGACCTATTACAGGGGGAGGGGAGACCCAGTACTTC
NA	TRBV29-1	NA	TRBJ1-1	15	CSVGGGRGEQTEAFF	TGCAGCGTTGGGGGAGGGAGGGGCGAGCAAACTGAAGCTTTCTTT
NA	TRBV2	NA	TRBJ1-5	13	CASSEPHGQPQHF	TGTGCCAGCAGTGAACCCCATGGCCAGCCCCAGCATTTT
few	TRBV5-4	TRBD2	TRBJ2-5	17	CASSLGPGTSFQETQYF	TGTGCCAGCAGCTTGGGGCCCGGGACTAGCTTCCAAGAGACCCAGTACTTC
NA	TRBV5-1	TRBD2	TRBJ2-5	15	CASSYRRERLETQYF	TGCGCCAGCAGCTATAGGCGGGAGAGGTTGGAGACCCAGTACTTC
NA	TRBV18	TRBD2	TRBJ2-7	16	CASSPPKGLAVYEQYF	TGTGCCAGCTCACCACCTAAAGGACTAGCAGTCTACGAGCAGTACTTC
NA	TRBV5-4	NA	TRBJ1-5	16	CASSLGPGDSNQPQHF	TGTGCCAGCAGCTTAGGCCCAGGGGATAGCAATCAGCCCCAGCATTTT
NA	TRBV5-8	NA	TRBJ2-7	16	CASSETAAPIIYEQYF	TGTGCCAGCAGCGAGACAGCCGCCCCGATTATCTACGAGCAGTACTTC
NA	TRBV4-1	TRBD1	TRBJ1-5	15	CASSQQAGGRQPQHF	TGCGCCAGCAGCCAACAGGCAGGGGGCCGGCAGCCCCAGCATTTT
NA	TRBV2	NA	TRBJ1-2	12	CATSLTIYGYTF	TGTGCCACCAGTCTAACCATCTATGGCTACACCTTC
few	TRBV13	NA	TRBJ1-1	13	CASSPPGNTEAFF	TGTGCCAGCAGCCCCCCGGGGAACACTGAAGCTTTCTTT
NA	TRBV7-3	TRBD1	TRBJ2-7	15	CASSQGDRGYYEQYF	TGTGCCAGCAGCCAGGGGGACAGGGGGTACTACGAGCAGTACTTC
NA	TRBV18	NA	TRBJ1-2	17	CASSPQGLPTRNYGYTF	TGTGCCAGCTCACCTCAAGGACTTCCCACCCGTAACTATGGCTACACCTTC
NA	TRBV10-2	TRBD1	TRBJ1-5	14	CASSATGVGQPQHF	TGCGCCAGCAGTGCCACAGGGGTGGGTCAGCCCCAGCATTTT
NA	TRBV7-8	TRBD1	TRBJ1-3	18	CASSSRFKGGLSGNTIYF	TGTGCCAGCAGCTCCCGGTTCAAAGGGGGCCTCTCTGGAAACACCATATATTTT
NA	TRBV27	TRBD1	TRBJ1-4	14	CASSFDRVNEKLFF	TGTGCCAGCAGTTTTGACAGGGTCAATGAAAAACTGTTTTTT
NA	TRBV15	TRBD1	TRBJ2-1	17	CATSRENWDRGINEQFF	TGTGCCACCAGCAGAGAAAACTGGGACAGGGGGATCAATGAGCAGTTCTTC
few	TRBV18	NA	TRBJ2-3	15	CASSPPGLGTDTQYF	TGTGCCAGCTCACCACCGGGTCTAGGCACAGATACGCAGTATTTT
NA	TRBV6-6	TRBD1	TRBJ1-1	13	CASSRGLNTEAFF	TGTGCCAGTTCCAGGGGGCTGAACACTGAAGCTTTCTTT
NA	TRBV19	NA	TRBJ2-3	14	CASSVGTDTDTQYF	TGTGCCAGTAGTGTCGGGACTGACACAGATACGCAGTATTTT
NA	TRBV6-5	NA	TRBJ2-3	14	CASKNSGITDTQYF	TGTGCCAGCAAGAATAGCGGAATCACAGATACGCAGTATTTT
NA	TRBV7-9	NA	TRBJ1-1	15	CASSLEGGGFTEAFF	TGTGCCAGCAGCTTAGAAGGGGGGGGGTTCACTGAAGCTTTCTTT
NA	TRBV5-6	TRBD1	TRBJ2-7	16	CASSLGPGQGIFEQYF	TGTGCCAGCAGCTTAGGACCGGGACAGGGTATCTTCGAGCAGTACTTC
NA	TRBV2	NA	TRBJ1-2	17	CASRRTIFGGKDYGYTF	TGTGCCAGCAGACGAACCATTTTTGGGGGGAAAGACTATGGCTACACCTTC
NA	TRBV4-1	NA	TRBJ2-7	17	CASSQIPPPGAAYEQYF	TGCGCCAGCAGCCAGATCCCCCCTCCAGGGGCCGCCTACGAGCAGTACTTC
NA	TRBV7-9	NA	TRBJ1-6	15	CASSLGRGGNSPLHF	TGTGCCAGCAGCTTAGGAAGGGGAGGCAATTCACCCCTCCACTTT
NA	TRBV9	TRBD1	TRBJ1-3	15	CASSATGVSGNTIYF	TGTGCCAGCAGCGCAACAGGGGTCTCTGGAAACACCATATATTTT
NA	TRBV5-6	NA	TRBJ2-3	13	CASSPYESDTQYF	TGTGCCAGCAGCCCTTATGAGTCAGATACGCAGTATTTT
NA	TRBV10-3	NA	TRBJ1-2	14	CAISEQSYTGGYTF	TGTGCCATCAGTGAGCAATCCTACACCGGGGGCTACACCTTC
once	TRBV30	NA	TRBJ2-1	15	CAWSPTSGRRDEQFF	TGTGCCTGGAGTCCCACATCGGGCCGGCGGGATGAGCAGTTCTTC
NA	TRBV5-1	NA	TRBJ2-5	15	CASSLVQAERETQYF	TGCGCCAGCAGCTTGGTACAGGCCGAACGAGAGACCCAGTACTTC
NA	TRBV7-2	TRBD2	TRBJ2-1	18	CASSLAAASGRFYNEQFF	TGTGCCAGCAGCTTAGCGGCGGCTAGCGGGAGATTTTACAATGAGCAGTTCTTC
NA	TRBV27	NA	TRBJ1-2	17	CASSLTFMRQPNYGYTF	TGTGCCAGCAGTTTAACGTTCATGCGGCAACCTAACTATGGCTACACCTTC
NA	TRBV15	TRBD2	TRBJ2-7	15	CATSRLAGGVDEQYF	TGTGCCACCAGCAGGTTAGCGGGAGGAGTGGACGAGCAGTACTTC
once	TRBV23-1	NA	TRBJ2-2	17	CASSQMQGGSNTGELFF	TGCGCCAGCAGTCAAATGCAGGGCGGTTCGAACACCGGGGAGCTGTTTTTT
NA	TRBV5-1	TRBD1	TRBJ2-2	14	CASSGTGETGELFF	TGCGCCAGCAGCGGGACAGGTGAAACCGGGGAGCTGTTTTTT
NA	TRBV10-3	NA	TRBJ1-2	14	CAISESQEWYGYTF	TGTGCCATCAGTGAGTCACAGGAGTGGTATGGCTACACCTTC
NA	TRBV14	NA	TRBJ2-4	15	CASSQGGLAKNIQYF	TGTGCCAGCAGCCAAGGGGGACTAGCCAAAAACATTCAGTACTTC
NA	TRBV2	TRBD2	TRBJ2-5	15	CASRRGLAGAETQYF	TGTGCCAGCAGGAGGGGACTAGCGGGAGCTGAGACCCAGTACTTC
NA	TRBV5-4	NA	TRBJ1-1	12	CASSLDLTEAFF	TGTGCCAGCAGCTTGGATCTGACTGAAGCTTTCTTT
NA	TRBV19	NA	TRBJ2-6	17	CASSRWTPLSGANVLTF	TGTGCCAGTAGTAGATGGACACCACTCTCTGGGGCCAACGTCCTGACTTTC
NA	TRBV18	TRBD2	TRBJ2-5	17	CASSPPTSGAYQETQYF	TGTGCCAGCTCACCCCCGACTAGCGGTGCTTACCAAGAGACCCAGTACTTC
NA	TRBV30	NA	TRBJ2-7	11	CAWSLRGAQYF	TGTGCCTGGAGTCTCCGGGGAGCCCAGTACTTC
NA	TRBV28	NA	TRBJ2-7	14	CASSLPWAGPEQYF	TGTGCCAGCAGTTTACCATGGGCAGGGCCCGAGCAGTACTTC
few	TRBV10-3	TRBD1	TRBJ1-1	14	CAISESDRGTEAFF	TGTGCCATCAGTGAGTCGGACAGGGGAACTGAAGCTTTCTTT
once	TRBV2	NA	TRBJ2-1	16	CASSVQAPSVLNEQFF	TGTGCCAGCAGTGTCCAGGCCCCTAGCGTTTTGAATGAGCAGTTCTTC
NA	TRBV5-6	NA	TRBJ1-1	14	CASSQGTKNTEAFF	TGTGCCAGCAGCCAAGGGACTAAGAACACTGAAGCTTTCTTT
once	TRBV30	TRBD1	TRBJ2-7	14	CAWRTGGSLDEQYF	TGTGCCTGGAGGACAGGGGGCTCGCTGGATGAGCAGTACTTC
NA	TRBV6-5	TRBD2	TRBJ2-7	16	CASSYSSGSAGYEQYF	TGTGCCAGCAGTTACTCTAGCGGGAGTGCTGGCTACGAGCAGTACTTC
NA	TRBV4-2	TRBD1	TRBJ2-5	18	CASSPTDGQAKKQETQYF	TGTGCCAGCAGCCCCACCGATGGACAGGCTAAAAAACAAGAGACCCAGTACTTC
NA	TRBV7-2	NA	TRBJ2-2	17	CASSHGDSIPNTGELFF	TGTGCCAGCAGCCATGGGGACTCCATACCTAACACCGGGGAGCTGTTTTTT